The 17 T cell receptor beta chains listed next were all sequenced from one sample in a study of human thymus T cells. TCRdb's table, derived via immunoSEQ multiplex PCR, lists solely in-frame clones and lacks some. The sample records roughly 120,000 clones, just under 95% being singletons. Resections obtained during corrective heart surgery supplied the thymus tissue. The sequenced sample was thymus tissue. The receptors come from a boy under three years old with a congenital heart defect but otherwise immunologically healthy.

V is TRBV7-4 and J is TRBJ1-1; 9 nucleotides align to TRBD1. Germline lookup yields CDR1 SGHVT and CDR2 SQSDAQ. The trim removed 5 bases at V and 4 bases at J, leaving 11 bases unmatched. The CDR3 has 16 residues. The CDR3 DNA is TGTGCCAGCAGCCCCTCCCTATTGACAGGGGGCACTGAAGCTTTCTTT. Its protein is CASSPSLLTGGTEAFF.

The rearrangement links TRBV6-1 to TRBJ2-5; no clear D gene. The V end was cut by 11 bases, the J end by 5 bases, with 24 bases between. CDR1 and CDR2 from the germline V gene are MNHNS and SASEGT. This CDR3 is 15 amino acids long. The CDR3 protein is CALLGQTHPAETQYF. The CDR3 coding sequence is TGTGCCTTGCTCGGGCAGACCCACCCGGCGGAGACCCAGTACTTC.

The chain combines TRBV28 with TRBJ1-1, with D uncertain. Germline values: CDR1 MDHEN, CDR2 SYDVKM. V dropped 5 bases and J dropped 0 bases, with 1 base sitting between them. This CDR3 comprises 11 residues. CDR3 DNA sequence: TGTGCCAGCAGTGTGAACACTGAAGCTTTCTTT. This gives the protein CASSVNTEAFF. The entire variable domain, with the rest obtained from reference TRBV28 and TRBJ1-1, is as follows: DVKVTQSSRYLVKRTGEKVFLECVQDMDHENMFWYRQDPGLGLRLIYFSYDVKMKEKGDIPEGYSVSREKKERFSLILESASTNQTSMYLCASSVNTEAFFGQGTRLTVV.

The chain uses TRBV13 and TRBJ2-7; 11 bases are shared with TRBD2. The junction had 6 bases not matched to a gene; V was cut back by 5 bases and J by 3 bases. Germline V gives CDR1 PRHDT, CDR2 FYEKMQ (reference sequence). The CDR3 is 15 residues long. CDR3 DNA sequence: TGTGCCAGCAGCCGGATAGCGGGGGGGAACTACGAGCAGTACTTC. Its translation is CASSRIAGGNYEQYF. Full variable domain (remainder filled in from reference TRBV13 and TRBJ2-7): AAGVIQSPRHLIKEKRETATLKCYPIPRHDTVYWYQQGPGQDPQFLISFYEKMQSDKGSIPDRFSAQQFSDYHSELNMSSLELGDSALYFCASSRIAGGNYEQYFGPGTRLTVT.

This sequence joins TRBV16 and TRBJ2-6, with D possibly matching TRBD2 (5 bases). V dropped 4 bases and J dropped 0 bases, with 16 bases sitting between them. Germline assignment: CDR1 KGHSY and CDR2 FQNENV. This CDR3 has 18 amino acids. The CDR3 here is CASSRMSNGDSGANVLTF. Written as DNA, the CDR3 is TGTGCCAGCAGCCGCATGAGTAACGGGGACTCTGGGGCCAACGTCCTGACTTTC.

The CDR3 DNA sequence: TGTGCCAGCAGTGAAGGTGCGCGGGGACAAGAGACCCAGTACTTC. Residues: CASSEGARGQETQYF. The gene calls are TRBV6-1 and TRBJ2-5; D is perhaps TRBD2 (6 bases). This CDR3 has 15 residues. Germline CDR1 MNHNS, CDR2 SASEGT. V lost 1 base and J lost 2, with 11 bases in between.

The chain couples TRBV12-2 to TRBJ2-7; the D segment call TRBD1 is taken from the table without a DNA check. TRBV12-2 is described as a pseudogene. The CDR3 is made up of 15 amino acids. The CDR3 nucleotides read TGTGCAAGTCGCTCGAAACAGCAAGTCTCCTACGAGCAGTACTTC. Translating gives CASRSKQQVSYEQYF.

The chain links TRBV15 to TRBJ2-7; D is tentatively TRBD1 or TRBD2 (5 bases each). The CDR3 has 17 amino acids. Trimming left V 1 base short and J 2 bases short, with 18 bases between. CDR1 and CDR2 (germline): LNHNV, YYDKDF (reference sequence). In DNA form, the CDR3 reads TGTGCCACCAGCAGAGCTTTTGAGGCAGGGAGCCCCTACGAGCAGTACTTC. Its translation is CATSRAFEAGSPYEQYF.

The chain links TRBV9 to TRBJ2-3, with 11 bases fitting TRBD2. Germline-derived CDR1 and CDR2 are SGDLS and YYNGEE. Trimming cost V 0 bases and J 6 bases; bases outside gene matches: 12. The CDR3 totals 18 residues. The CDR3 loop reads CASSVDRGLAGSRDTQYF. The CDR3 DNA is TGTGCCAGCAGCGTAGACCGTGGACTAGCGGGTTCTAGGGATACGCAGTATTTT. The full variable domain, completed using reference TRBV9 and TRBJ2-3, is DSGVTQTPKHLITATGQRVTLRCSPRSGDLSVYWYQQSLDQGLQFLIQYYNGEERAKGNILERFSAQQFPDLHSELNLSSLELGDSALYFCASSVDRGLAGSRDTQYFGPGTRLTVL.

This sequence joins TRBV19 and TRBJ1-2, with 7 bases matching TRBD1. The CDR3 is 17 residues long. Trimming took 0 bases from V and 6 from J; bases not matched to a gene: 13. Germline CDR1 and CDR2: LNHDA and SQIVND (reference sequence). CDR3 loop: CASSIDRGSTGSHGYTF. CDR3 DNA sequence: TGTGCCAGTAGTATAGATCGGGGGTCGACAGGGAGTCATGGCTACACCTTC.

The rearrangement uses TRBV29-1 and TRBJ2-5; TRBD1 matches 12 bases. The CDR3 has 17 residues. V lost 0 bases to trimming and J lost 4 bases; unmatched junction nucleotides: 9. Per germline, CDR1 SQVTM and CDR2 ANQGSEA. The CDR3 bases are TGCAGCGTTGAAGATCACGACCGGGACAGGGGGCGAGAGACCCAGTACTTC. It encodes CSVEDHDRDRGRETQYF.

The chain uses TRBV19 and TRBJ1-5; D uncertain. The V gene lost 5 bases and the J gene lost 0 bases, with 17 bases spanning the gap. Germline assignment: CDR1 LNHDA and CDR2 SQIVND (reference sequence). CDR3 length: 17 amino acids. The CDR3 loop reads CASSLAPTPYSNQPQHF. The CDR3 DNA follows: TGTGCCAGTAGTCTTGCCCCGACACCGTATAGCAATCAGCCCCAGCATTTT.

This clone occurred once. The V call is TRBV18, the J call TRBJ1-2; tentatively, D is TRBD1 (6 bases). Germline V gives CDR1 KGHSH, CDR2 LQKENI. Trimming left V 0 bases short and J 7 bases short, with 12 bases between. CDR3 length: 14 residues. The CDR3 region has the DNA TGTGCCAGCTCACCACCGGCCAGGGGAACTGGCTACACCTTC. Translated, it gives CASSPPARGTGYTF.

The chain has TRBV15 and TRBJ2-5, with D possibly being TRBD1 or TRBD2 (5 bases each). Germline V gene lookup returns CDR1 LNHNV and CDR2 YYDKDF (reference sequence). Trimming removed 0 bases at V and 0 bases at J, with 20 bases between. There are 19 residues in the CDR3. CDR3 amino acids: CATSRDTRHRGEYQETQYF. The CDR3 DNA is TGTGCCACCAGCAGAGATACCCGCCATCGGGGCGAGTACCAAGAGACCCAGTACTTC.

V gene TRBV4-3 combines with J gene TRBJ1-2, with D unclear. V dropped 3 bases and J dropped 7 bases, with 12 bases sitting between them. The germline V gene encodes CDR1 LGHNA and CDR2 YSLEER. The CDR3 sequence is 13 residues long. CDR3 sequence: CASSQGLEFGYTF. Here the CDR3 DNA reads TGCGCCAGCAGCCAGGGCCTCGAGTTTGGCTACACCTTC.

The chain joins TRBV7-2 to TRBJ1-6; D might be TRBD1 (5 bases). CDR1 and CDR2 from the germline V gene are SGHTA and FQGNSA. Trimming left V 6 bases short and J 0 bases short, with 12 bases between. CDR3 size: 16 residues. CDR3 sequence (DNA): TGTGCCAGCAGGGCCGCAGGGAGCTCCTATAATTCACCCCTCCACTTT. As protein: CASRAAGSSYNSPLHF.

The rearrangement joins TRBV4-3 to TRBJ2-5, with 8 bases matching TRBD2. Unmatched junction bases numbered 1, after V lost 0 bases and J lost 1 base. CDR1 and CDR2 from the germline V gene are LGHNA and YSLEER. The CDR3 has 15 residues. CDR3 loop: CASSQDAGGQETQYF. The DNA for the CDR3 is TGCGCCAGCAGCCAAGATGCGGGGGGCCAAGAGACCCAGTACTTC.